A selection of T cell receptor beta chains follows, all from one sample in a study of breast tumors, draining lymph nodes, adjacent tissues. Using its own MiXCR run on the multiplex PCR reads, TCRdb lists one record per CDR3 protein. This sample has tens of thousands of distinct CDR3 sequences; around 68% occur once, and the top ten carry 20% to 30%. The sequencing sample was made of tumor-adjacent breast tissue. All receptors come from a female donor with breast cancer. Some clones in this sample may be carry-over from other donors' samples. Both conserved end residues are part of each CDR3. A D gene is named only where the DNA matches it firmly. Clone size is given for some rows only: seen once, a few or many times, or a class if the clone is expanded.

J | V | size | D | CDR3 | DNA
TRBJ2-7 | TRBV11-1 | - | TRBD1 | CASSRNTGGSEQYF | TGTGCCAGCAGTCGAAATACAGGGGGTAGCGAGCAGTACTTC
TRBJ2-7 | TRBV29-1 | once | TRBD2 | CSVEDHRTSGSSYEQYF | TGCAGCGTTGAAGATCACAGGACTAGCGGGAGTTCCTACGAGCAGTACTTC
TRBJ1-5 | TRBV6-6 | many | - | CASSLARKGPGGNQPQHF | TGTGCCAGCAGTTTGGCCAGGAAGGGACCGGGGGGCAATCAGCCCCAGCATTTT
TRBJ2-3 | TRBV3-1 | once | TRBD2 | CASSQEGGRSDTQYF | TGTGCCAGCAGCCAAGAAGGCGGGAGATCAGATACGCAGTATTTT
TRBJ1-1 | TRBV4-2 | - | - | CASSQVREMNTEAFF | TGTGCCAGCAGCCAAGTAAGGGAAATGAACACTGAAGCTTTCTTT
TRBJ2-6 | TRBV5-6 | - | - | CASSPQGSGANVLTF | TGTGCCAGCAGCCCACAAGGCTCTGGGGCCAACGTCCTGACTTTC
TRBJ2-1 | TRBV7-3 | - | - | CASSLTLPGTTYNEQFF | TGTGCCAGCAGCTTAACCCTTCCCGGGACCACTTACAATGAGCAGTTCTTC
TRBJ2-1 | TRBV7-2 | medium-sized | - | CASSSPWSSYNEQFF | TGTGCCAGCAGCTCCCCTTGGAGCTCCTACAATGAGCAGTTCTTC
TRBJ1-2 | TRBV9 | - | - | CASSVGPGYYGYTF | TGTGCCAGCAGCGTTGGACCAGGCTACTATGGCTACACCTTC
TRBJ2-7 | TRBV4-1 | few | TRBD1 | CASSQVDPGGESYF | TGCGCCAGCAGCCAAGTAGACCCAGGGGGCGAATCCTACTTC
TRBJ1-2 | TRBV12-3/TRBV12-4 | - | - | CASSSQGHYGYTF | TGTGCCAGCAGCTCACAGGGACACTATGGCTACACCTTC
TRBJ2-3 | TRBV14 | - | TRBD1 | CASSQGQRSTDTQYF | TGTGCCAGCAGCCAGGGACAGAGAAGCACAGATACGCAGTATTTT
TRBJ1-2 | TRBV20-1 | - | TRBD1 | CSASEGAGGYTF | TGCAGTGCTAGTGAGGGGGCGGGGGGCTACACCTTC
TRBJ1-6 | TRBV12-3/TRBV12-4 | - | - | CASCRREGSPLHF | TGTGCCAGCTGCAGGAGGGAAGGTTCACCCCTCCACTTT
TRBJ1-4 | TRBV6-2/TRBV6-3 | many | - | CASSYSSKLFF | TGTGCCAGCAGTTACTCAAGTAAACTGTTTTTT
TRBJ2-2 | TRBV10-1 | - | TRBD2 | CASSEFSGSRTGELFF | TGCGCCAGCAGTGAGTTTAGCGGGAGTCGCACCGGGGAGCTGTTTTTT
TRBJ2-1 | TRBV10-3 | - | - | CAISESGEAYNEQFF | TGTGCCATCAGTGAGTCGGGAGAGGCCTACAATGAGCAGTTCTTC
TRBJ2-1 | TRBV4-1 | - | TRBD2 | CASSQGQSGGYNEQFF | TGCGCCAGCAGCCAAGGTCAAAGCGGGGGCTACAATGAGCAGTTCTTC
TRBJ2-2 | TRBV2 | - | - | CASRDTSANTGELFF | TGTGCCAGCAGGGACACCTCAGCGAACACCGGGGAGCTGTTTTTT
TRBJ2-7 | TRBV20-1 | - | - | CSARPPGRGEQYF | TGCAGTGCTAGGCCCCCCGGACGAGGAGAGCAGTACTTC
TRBJ2-3 | TRBV29-1 | - | - | CSVEGSSTDTQYF | TGCAGCGTTGAGGGGAGCAGCACAGATACGCAGTATTTT
TRBJ2-3 | TRBV6-1 | many | TRBD2 | CASSEGLAGGIDTQYF | TGTGCCAGCAGTGAGGGACTAGCGGGGGGGATAGATACGCAGTATTTT
TRBJ2-3 | TRBV7-2 | medium-sized | - | CASSSARAGGTDTQYF | TGTGCCAGCAGCTCCGCCAGGGCCGGGGGCACAGATACGCAGTATTTT
TRBJ2-5 | TRBV20-1 | - | TRBD2 | CSARGLAAQVTQYF | TGCAGTGCCAGGGGACTAGCGGCCCAAGTGACCCAGTACTTC
TRBJ1-2 | TRBV27 | - | TRBD1 | CASSSGQGRYGYTF | TGTGCCAGCAGTTCCGGACAGGGGAGGTATGGCTACACCTTC
TRBJ2-5 | TRBV29-1 | - | - | CSVEPRRGETQYF | TGCAGCGTTGAACCAAGGAGGGGAGAGACCCAGTACTTC
TRBJ2-3 | TRBV20-1 | - | - | CSARGGNTDTQYF | TGCAGTGCTAGAGGGGGAAACACAGATACGCAGTATTTT
TRBJ2-1 | TRBV12-3/TRBV12-4 | - | - | CASSRLGRTNNEQFF | TGTGCCAGCAGCCGTCTAGGCCGAACCAACAATGAGCAGTTCTTC
TRBJ2-5 | TRBV24-1 | - | - | CATPAGPPETQYF | TGTGCCACCCCGGCGGGACCCCCAGAGACCCAGTACTTC
TRBJ1-5 | TRBV12-3/TRBV12-4 | once | - | CASRAGTEGQPQHF | TGTGCCAGCAGAGCCGGGACGGAAGGTCAGCCCCAGCATTTT